What follows is one T cell receptor (beta chain) and its context. Its antigen remains undetermined. One base away there is no much larger clone; base qualities are not given. The cohort comprised 670 or so healthy bone marrow donors. All cohort members were sampled while nominally healthy, although unrecorded immune exposures were likely present. The donor tested CMV seronegative and was one of the 352 seronegative cohort members. Every donor gave a peripheral blood sample, and the peripheral blood mononuclear cells from that sample were used for TCR beta sequencing. Genomic DNA was extracted from the blood cell samples with the Qiagen DNeasy Blood Extraction Kit. From the germline V gene, CDR1 is SGDLS and CDR2 is YYNGEE. V is trimmed back by 2 bases and J by 5 bases, and the junction contains 6 bases that no gene match accounts for. From the cysteine through the phenylalanine, the CDR3 covers 15 amino acids. The kept DNA is CDR3 alone, 45 bases in frame from the first base.

The library was built by means of the immunoSEQ multiplex PCR assay. A mixture of 60 forward primers for TCR Vbeta segments and 13 reverse primers for TCR Jbeta segments was used in the multiplex PCR. Amplification of the CDR3 region of rearranged TCR beta genes was performed with a multiplex PCR assay on genomic DNA. Amplified TCR beta libraries were sequenced as 87-base-pair reads on the Illumina HiSeq System. As for the authors' bioinformatics: In a later analysis, tens of millions of unique TCR beta chains were counted across the 650 to 700 repertoires, and about 9.9 million of these chains were shared by at least two donors. Raw reads were error-corrected and collapsed into unique sequences with a nearest-neighbor algorithm that merged closely related sequences to remove PCR and sequencing errors. V, D and J gene segments were assigned by aligning CDR3 sequences to IMGT reference sequences. For a sequence to be retained, at least a six-nucleotide match to both a V gene segment and a J gene segment was required. A rearrangement counted as productive if the CDR3 had no stop codons and remained in frame with V and J, and every other rearrangement counted as non-productive. CDR3 was defined by IMGT convention, running from the second conserved V-encoded cysteine to the conserved J-encoded phenylalanine. In an earlier analysis of around 540 of the donors, sequences lacking an unambiguous match to a single V gene segment were excluded. An earlier analysis of 500 to 600 of the donors classified V segments as functional when productive rearrangements were above 56.7% and as segregating when the standard deviation between donors was above 5%. A statistical classification framework was built to diagnose cytomegalovirus status from the catalog of TCR beta chain sequences. In a later analysis, TCR nucleotide sequences were compared against IMGT/GENE-DB human TR gene sequences so that V and J genes could be assigned. A later analysis assigned CDR3 sequences and most-parsimonious VDJ recombination scenarios with the TCRdist pipeline. A later analysis defined each TCR beta chain by its CDR3 amino acid sequence plus V-gene family, and excluded reads lacking a unique V-gene family. In a later analysis, 450 to 600 highly shared, low-generation-probability nucleotide sequences were removed to address suspected cross-contamination and a sequencing artifact. For each public chain, a later analysis derived a clonal expansion index from normalized ranks of inferred template counts within each repertoire. A later analysis computed generation probabilities with a VDJ recombination model fitted to out-of-frame rearrangements, and checked the results against IGoR. A later analysis scored TCR-TCR, TCR-HLA and TCR-CMV co-occurrence with hypergeometric tests, applying a repertoire-size bias correction to TCR pairs. A later analysis estimated false discovery rates by permuting HLA or CMV assignments 20 times. In a later analysis, co-occurring TCRs were grouped using DBSCAN, and TCRdist sequence similarity was added for clustering within HLA-allele-positive subsets. Co-occurrence clustering excluded repertoires with fewer than 30,000 or more than 120,000 public chains, plus five with anomalous nucleotide sharing. Entries here come from immuneACCESS through TCRdb and include only in-frame sequences with V and J called. Some clones fail to appear in such tables; in the studies checked, an unresolved V gene covers under half of the shortfall, and the cause of the remainder is unknown. V, J and clone size reflect that table, while D and trimming were determined from the DNA. In this sample the table shows 95,000 to 150,000 clones, 80% to 85% of which occur a single time. Around 1% of the sample goes to the ten largest clones.

This record belongs to a study of cytomegalovirus exposure and HLA in healthy donors (TCRdb year 2017). For context, the study as a whole: An earlier analysis of roughly 570 of the donors reported approximately 260 Gb of sequence data and some 110 million unique TCR beta sequences obtained from about 179 million T cells. About 280 gigabases of sequencing data and approximately 80 million unique TCR sequences were included in an early release covering about 700 HLA-typed donors. Among the roughly 370 genotyped donors, more than 70% belonged to the genetic ancestry cluster associated with self-reported Caucasian donors. The study aimed to test whether signatures of past pathogen exposure could be identified by cataloging public T cell receptors. The T cell repertoires of 666 subjects were profiled by immunosequencing and related to cytomegalovirus serostatus. Along with the approximately 600-subject first cohort, a separate validation cohort of more than 90 different subjects was used. To predict cytomegalovirus infection status, the study brought together high-throughput TCR immunosequencing, statistical association of individual TCRs with disease status, and machine learning. In a later analysis, previously published TCR beta repertoires from fewer than 750 donors were re-analyzed and high-resolution HLA genotyping was added so that TCR occurrence patterns could be studied. Rather than using new phenotypic data, the later analysis identified candidate immune exposures from TCR beta sequences and from how often those sequences occurred across donors. An earlier analysis of some 500 of the donors used high-throughput TCR beta sequencing to judge whether each TCR beta V gene segment behaved as functional or pseudogenic. Donor age, sex, ethnicity and CMV serostatus were compiled alongside the repertoire data. Genome-wide SNP genotypes for about 55% of the 666 donors were used in a later genetic analysis, which treated that subset as a discovery cohort. Every repertoire in the discovery cohort had been generated on one and the same sequencing platform. HLA typing covered class I and class II loci at four-digit resolution. The number of donors typed differed by locus, with 629-630 for A, B, C, DRB1 and DQB1, roughly 550 for DQA1, 600 to 610 for DPA1, and over 400 for DPB1. Four to six DR-DQ haplotypes were handled as single units for association and clustering, since linkage in the cohort was strong. Among around 400 genotyped donors of the cohort, an average of approximately 240,000 unique TCR beta nucleotide sequences were sequenced per donor, roughly 20% of them non-productive.

General conclusions and limits of the study: Several of the top co-occurrence clusters appeared to be linked to parvovirus B19, influenza, CMV and Epstein-Barr virus, according to a later analysis. In both the original and validation cohorts, the classifier was reported to diagnose cytomegalovirus status with high specificity and sensitivity. Sequencing depth was assumed to be roughly uniform across donors in the presence/absence analyses, though that assumption may not hold. In this cohort, only TCR beta chains were sequenced, and detectable features were limited by the absence of alpha or paired-chain data. The authors suggested that the approach could potentially be extended to other disease states and immunological phenotypes. According to a later genetic analysis, donors in an Asian-associated ancestry cluster had fewer N-insertions in productive TCRs than the approximately 700-donor mean. The earlier analysis of approximately 590 of the donors excluded roughly 17 rarely observed V segments, including chromosome 9 orphons, because counts were too low. In an earlier analysis of several hundred of the donors, most TCR beta V segments were observed in productive rearrangements about 87% or about 30% of the time, broadly matching IMGT annotations. In a later genetic analysis, a missense DCLRE1C variant was associated with V-gene and J-gene trimming of TCR beta chains, and the association was replicated in an independent cohort. Some IMGT-functional V segments, including TRBV6-2 and TRBV6-3, could not be distinguished by the 87-base-pair reads and were therefore excluded. The only immune exposure information available for the cohort was CMV serostatus. A further reported finding was that TCR beta sequences accurately predicted the HLA-A and HLA-B alleles for most subjects in the first cohort. Specific HLA alleles were associated with roughly 16,000 TCR beta sequences at a false discovery rate of 0.05 in a later analysis. Linkage disequilibrium might explain the correlated functional status among segregating V segments, but an unknown experimental factor could not be ruled out. When HLA alleles, especially DR and DQ, strongly co-occurred, TCR associations were difficult to assign to individual alleles. In vitro tests confirmed that a few of the cytomegalovirus-associated TCR beta chains recognize cytomegalovirus antigens. A later analysis found that HLA-associated TCR beta chains were more clonally expanded and had lower generation probabilities than equally common non-associated chains. In the study, 150 to 200 TCR beta chains were listed as associated with cytomegalovirus. Across donors, most TCR sequences were observed very rarely, whereas some public TCRs were present in many individuals. In a later analysis, TCR association rates were found to vary across HLA loci, with the most associated TCRs seen for DRB1 alleles and the fewest for HLA-C alleles. A cluster of highly shared sequence variants was judged likely to represent a technical artifact of the sequencing pipeline. HLA typing was unavailable for some donors at each locus, so association tests used only the typed subset. In a later analysis, most CMV-associated TCR beta chains were found to appear HLA-restricted, with HLA associations seemingly driven largely by CMV exposure.

This receptor was obtained from a woman younger than 45 in good health and CMV-seronegative. In this chain, TRBV9 is recombined with TRBJ2-5; 10 bases in the junction line up with TRBD2. The sequencing input was PBMCs. The CDR3 loop reads CASSVGTSVQETQYF. The sequence in DNA is TGTGCCAGCAGCGTCGGGACTAGCGTTCAGGAGACCCAGTACTTC.